This TCR beta chain came from a study of post-analysis software for immune sequencing data. About the research overall: The study covered relapsing-remitting, secondary progressive and progressive-relapsing courses of multiple sclerosis. Study-level findings and limits: Samples made in the same batch grouped tightly together by F measure. Significantly lower normalized Chao1 diversity was found in patients with multiple sclerosis relative to controls. Elevated frequency relative to controls characterized several TRBV segments in patients, TRBV5-6, TRBV5-1 and TRBV20-1 among them.

Of note for this clonotype: Its target is unknown.

This CDR3 region has 15 residues. The germline V gene has CDR1 MNHEY and CDR2 SVGAGI. After removal of 4 bases from V and 8 bases from J, the junction contained 11 bases not matched to a gene. Libraries were made from TCR beta cDNA, and they carried unique molecular identifiers. A single record per CDR3 protein comes from TCRdb applying MiXCR to the PCR reads. The sample carries a few hundred thousand distinct CDR3 sequences, about a third recorded once. Sequencing input: blood. V usage is TRBV6-5 and J usage is TRBJ2-1; 7 nucleotides match TRBD1. The TCR was taken from a girl aged 5-17 years with multiple sclerosis. The CDR3 sequence is CASSLHRDRVHEQFF. DNA for the CDR3: TGTGCCAGCAGTTTACACCGGGACAGAGTCCATGAGCAGTTCTTC.